One and the same sample provided the 15 T cell receptor beta chains below, sequenced in a study of blood T cells in healthy people across ages. Then a second PCR, running about 6 to 12 cycles, was carried out with a sample-barcoded 5' primer and a J-beta primer mix. TCRdb passed the 5' RACE reads through MiXCR, listing each CDR3 protein once. This sample has about 1 million distinct CDR3 sequences; more than 40% occur once, and the top ten carry 15% to 20%. The sequenced sample was blood. The receptors were gathered from a woman aged 55-69 years in good health.

The gene calls are TRBV12-3 or TRBV12-4 and TRBJ2-1; the match to TRBD2 covers 13 bases. CDR3 length equals 16 residues. With V trimmed by 6 bases and J by 3 bases, 5 bases remained unmatched. Here the CDR3 DNA reads TGTGCCAGCAGCTCACTAGCGGGAGGGGGCTACAATGAGCAGTTCTTC. This gives the protein CASSSLAGGGYNEQFF.

J is TRBJ2-4 and V is TRBV27; the D is unclear. The J call may not be correct, given that the DNA end is closer to TRBJ2-7. Germline V gives CDR1 MNHEY, CDR2 SMNVEV (reference sequence). The CDR3 has 14 amino acids. The CDR3 loop is CASSLAETSHEQYF. The CDR3 DNA reads as TGTGCCAGCAGTTTGGCAGAGACTTCCCACGAGCAGTACTTC.

In this sample, this clonotype turned up a few times. The CDR3 reads CASDPGPTTDTQYF. CDR3 in DNA: TGTGCCAGCGATCCGGGACCTACCACAGATACGCAGTATTTT. The gene calls are TRBV7-9 and TRBJ2-3; either TRBD1 or TRBD2 may fit D (5 bases each). Trimming shortened V by 8 bases and J by 2 bases, and 14 bases separated the two germline ends. This CDR3 region has 14 residues. Germline V gene data show CDR1 as SEHNR and CDR2 as FQNEAQ (reference sequence).

This clonotype appeared a few times. The gene calls are TRBV27 and TRBJ2-7; 8 bases fit TRBD1. V trimming: 2 bases; J trimming: 5 bases; junction bases outside the gene matches: 5. Per germline, CDR1 MNHEY and CDR2 SMNVEV (reference sequence). The CDR3 extends over 14 amino acids. The CDR3 sequence: CASSLGGQVNEQYF. DNA of the CDR3: TGTGCCAGCAGTTTAGGGGGACAGGTCAACGAGCAGTACTTC.

This chain links TRBV20-1 with TRBJ1-5; TRBD1 matches at 8 bases. The V and J ends lost 6 bases and 4 bases, in that order; junction bases with no gene match: 5. The germline V gene has CDR1 DFQATT and CDR2 SNEGSKA (reference sequence). This CDR3 comprises 13 residues. The CDR3 nucleotides read TGCAGTGCAGAGACAGGGGATAATCAGCCCCAGCATTTT. As protein: CSAETGDNQPQHF.

The V gene is TRBV9, the J gene TRBJ1-1, with 12 nucleotides matching TRBD1. Germline assignment: CDR1 SGDLS and CDR2 YYNGEE. Trimming cost V 3 bases and J 5 bases; bases outside gene matches: 8. The CDR3 extends over 16 amino acids. The CDR3 protein is CASSDSGQGARTEAFF. The CDR3 DNA reads TGTGCCAGCAGCGATTCGGGACAGGGGGCGCGAACTGAAGCTTTCTTT.

The V gene is TRBV29-1, the J gene TRBJ2-1, with D tentatively TRBD2 (5 bases). V lost 8 bases and J lost 6, with 14 bases in between. The length of the CDR3 is 12 residues. The V gene's germline CDR1 is SQVTM and CDR2 ANQGSEA. The CDR3 sequence: CSSGLPVNEQFF. CDR3 DNA sequence: TGCAGCTCCGGACTCCCCGTCAATGAGCAGTTCTTC.

V and J are TRBV14 and TRBJ2-5, with a tentative D call TRBD2 (6 bases). Germline CDR1 is SGHDN and CDR2 is FVKESK. This CDR3 has 14 residues. The V end was cut by 4 bases, the J end by 5 bases, with 14 bases between. DNA for the CDR3: TGTGCCAGCAGCCGGACTACCCCTCCGGAGACCCAGTACTTC. This gives the protein CASSRTTPPETQYF.

The chain joins TRBV27 to TRBJ2-4; 7 nucleotides match TRBD2. Germline loops: CDR1 MNHEY, CDR2 SMNVEV (reference sequence). J gave up 6 bases and V 9 bases, and 8 bases lay outside the gene matches. The CDR3 extends over 13 amino acids. The CDR3 DNA is TGTGCCAGTAGAAGCGGGGCTGGAAACATTCAGTACTTC. It yields the protein CASRSGAGNIQYF.

The sample holds many counts of this clonotype. The chain combines TRBV20-1 with TRBJ2-5, with 7 bases aligning to TRBD1. CDR3 length: 13 residues. The V segment lost 1 base and the J segment 5 bases; nucleotides outside the gene matches: 4. The germline gives CDR1 DFQATT, CDR2 SNEGSKA (reference sequence). Written as DNA, the CDR3 is TGCAGTGCTAGAGGAACAGGGGCCGAGACCCAGTACTTC. The encoded protein is CSARGTGAETQYF.

J is TRBJ1-2 and V is TRBV10-3; unclear D gene. Germline lookup yields CDR1 ENHRY and CDR2 SYGVKD. V shed 3 bases and J shed 8 bases, with 16 bases lying between them. CDR3 length: 14 amino acids. CDR3 amino acids: CAISDRRVLVGYTF. In DNA, the CDR3 is TGTGCCATCAGTGACAGAAGGGTTCTAGTAGGCTACACCTTC.

This clonotype was counted between two and nine times. This chain joins TRBV2 and TRBJ2-7, with D possibly matching TRBD2 (5 bases). CDR1 is SNHLY and CDR2 is FYNNEI in the germline V gene. The CDR3 is 13 amino acids. The V gene lost 3 bases and the J gene lost 3 bases, with 9 bases spanning the gap. The CDR3 sequence: CASSEEVLYEQYF. The CDR3 DNA sequence: TGTGCCAGCAGTGAGGAGGTTCTCTACGAGCAGTACTTC.

The chain links TRBV11-2 to TRBJ2-1; 7 bases are a match to TRBD1. The CDR3 is 16 residues long. Trimming cost V 5 bases and J 8 bases; bases outside gene matches: 15. Germline V lookup: CDR1 SGHAT, CDR2 FQNNGV. Here the CDR3 reads CASSTTVGGLGYEQFF. The CDR3 coding sequence is TGTGCCAGCAGCACTACCGTAGGGGGCCTGGGGTATGAGCAGTTCTTC.

The chain links TRBV10-3 to TRBJ2-4; D is uncertain. The assigned J gene may be wrong: the sequence end matches TRBJ2-7 better. Germline V lookup: CDR1 ENHRY, CDR2 SYGVKD. The CDR3 spans 15 residues. The CDR3 sequence is CAISSGERIPYEQYF. CDR3 bases: TGTGCCATCAGTAGTGGGGAAAGAATCCCGTACGAGCAGTACTTC.

This clonotype was seen a handful of times. This chain connects TRBV27 to TRBJ2-4, with a possible D match to TRBD1 (5 bases). With 5 bases removed from V and 4 bases from J, the gap between germline ends came to 12 bases. Germline V gene sequence: CDR1 MNHEY, CDR2 SMNVEV (reference sequence). CDR3 size: 14 residues. CDR3 sequence reads: CASSPLDRKNIQYF. In nucleotides, the CDR3 is TGTGCCAGCAGTCCGCTCGACAGAAAAAACATTCAGTACTTC.